A selection of T cell receptor beta chains follows, all from one sample in a study of blood T cell repertoires in COVID-19. Sequencing used immunoSEQ multiplex PCR; TCRdb keeps in-frame clones, though not all of them. Of a few hundred thousand clones in the sample, roughly 89% were seen once. Input material: PBMCs or T cells enriched from blood (not recorded which). These receptors were collected from a woman in her twenties or thirties who had recovered from COVID-19. The conserved cysteine and the conserved F or W are not part of the CDR3 here. A D gene is named only where the DNA matches it firmly.

>.|TRBJ2-2|TRBV11-2
ASRQGGGGATGELF
>.|TRBJ2-1|TRBV27
ASSSWGSGNEQF
>.|TRBJ1-5|TRBV12-5
ASGFGQSFSDNQPQH
>.|TRBJ2-2|TRBV10-1
ASSAHRGGPDGELF
>.|TRBJ1-1|TRBV28
ASSLYSTEAF
>.|TRBJ2-7|TRBV3-1/TRBV3-2
ASSQAPGPNYEQY
>TRBD1|TRBJ2-7|TRBV9
ASSPGQGAYEQY
>TRBD2|TRBJ2-5|TRBV30
ACRWAGGARETQY
>TRBD2|TRBJ2-5|TRBV7-3
ASSFGLAGEETQY
>.|TRBJ1-4|TRBV7-2
ASSLGAMGTNEKLF
>.|TRBJ1-1|TRBV11-2
ASSRIRGSTEAF
>.|TRBJ2-1|TRBV2
ASSEASRVKQF
>TRBD2|TRBJ2-5|TRBV10-2
ASSRGREETQY
>TRBD2|TRBJ2-7|TRBV28
ASRSSGRAYEQY
>.|TRBJ2-5|TRBV7-2
ASSLAGSSQETQY
>TRBD1|TRBJ2-5|TRBV12-5
ASGWGTSGQGETQY
>.|TRBJ2-5|TRBV7-7
ASSLSGAAPATQY